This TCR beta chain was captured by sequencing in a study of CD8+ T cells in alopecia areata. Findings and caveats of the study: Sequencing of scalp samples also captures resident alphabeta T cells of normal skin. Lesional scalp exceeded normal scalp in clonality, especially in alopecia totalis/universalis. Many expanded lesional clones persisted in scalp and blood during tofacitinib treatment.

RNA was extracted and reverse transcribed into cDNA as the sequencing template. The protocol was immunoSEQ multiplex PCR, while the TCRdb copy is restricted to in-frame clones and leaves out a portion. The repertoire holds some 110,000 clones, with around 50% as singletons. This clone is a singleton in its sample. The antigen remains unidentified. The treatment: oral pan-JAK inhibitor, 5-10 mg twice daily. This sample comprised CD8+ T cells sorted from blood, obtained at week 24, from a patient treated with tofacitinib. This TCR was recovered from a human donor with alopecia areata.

The CDR3: CASSLADSPTEAFF. CDR3 nucleotide sequence: TGTGCCAGCAGCTTGGCGGACAGCCCCACTGAAGCTTTCTTT. V gene TRBV5-4 combines with J gene TRBJ1-1; D is perhaps TRBD1 (6 bases). Germline V gene lookup returns CDR1 SGHNT and CDR2 YYREEE (reference sequence). This CDR3 is 14 amino acids long. V was pared by 0 bases and J by 4 bases, with 10 bases between.